These 18 T cell receptor beta chains came from one sample sequenced in a study of blood T cell repertoires in COVID-19. Assay used: immunoSEQ multiplex PCR; TCRdb lists only in-frame clones, some missing. In the table there are about 150,000 clones, approximately 88% of which are singletons. The sequenced sample consisted of PBMCs or T cells enriched from blood (not recorded which). These receptors were collected from a man between 65 and 85 years old who had been exposed to COVID-19.

V and J are TRBV12-3 or TRBV12-4 and TRBJ1-1, with D maybe TRBD1 (6 bases). The CDR3 consists of 13 residues. The V end lost 6 bases, the J end lost 6 bases, and 14 bases lay between the germline ends. The CDR3 here is CASRNRVRAEAFF. The CDR3 DNA is TGTGCCAGCAGGAACAGGGTTCGGGCTGAAGCTTTCTTT.

The chain has TRBV7-9 and TRBJ1-6; TRBD1 might be the D (5 bases). The V and J ends lost 5 bases and 0 bases respectively, with 8 bases between them. Germline V lookup: CDR1 SEHNR, CDR2 FQNEAQ (reference sequence). CDR3 length: 15 amino acids. Written as DNA, the CDR3 is TGTGCCAGCAGCGGGGCGAGCTCCTATAATTCACCCCTCCACTTT. Translating it yields CASSGASSYNSPLHF.

The CDR3 reads CASSYRGGGDTQYF. In DNA, the CDR3 is TGTGCCAGCAGTTACAGGGGAGGAGGAGATACGCAGTATTTT. The V call is TRBV6-5, the J call TRBJ2-3; D is perhaps TRBD2 (6 bases). The germline V gene encodes CDR1 MNHEY and CDR2 SVGAGI. This CDR3 spans 14 amino acids. V lost 2 bases and J lost 5, with 11 bases in between.

The J gene is TRBJ1-4, the V gene TRBV18; TRBD1 is a possible D gene (5 bases). V was trimmed by 3 bases and J by 8 bases, leaving 28 bases between them. Germline V gene data show CDR1 as KGHSH and CDR2 as LQKENI. The CDR3 totals 19 residues. The CDR3 sequence is CASSPRDALTTGYGEKLFF. The CDR3, as DNA: TGTGCCAGCTCACCGCGGGACGCCTTAACGACGGGGTATGGAGAAAAACTGTTTTTT. Complete variable domain (other parts from reference TRBV18 and TRBJ1-4): NAGVMQNPRHLVRRRGQEARLRCSPMKGHSHVYWYRQLPEEGLKFMVYLQKENIIDESGMPKERFSAEFPKEGPSILRIQQVVRGDSAAYFCASSPRDALTTGYGEKLFFGSGTQLSVL.

There are a few counts of this clone. The V gene is TRBV3-1 (or the pseudogene TRBV3-2), the J gene TRBJ2-7; a weak D match, TRBD1 (5 bases). V lost 2 bases to trimming and J lost 9 bases, with 14 bases between them. Germline CDR1 and CDR2: LGHDT and YNNKEL (reference sequence). This CDR3 contains 13 residues. This CDR3 is CASSQRAGLGQYF. CDR3 nucleotide sequence: TGTGCCAGCAGCCAAAGGGCAGGGCTAGGGCAGTACTTC.

The chain links TRBV28 to TRBJ1-5, with D maybe TRBD1 (5 bases). The CDR3 is made up of 14 amino acids. V was trimmed by 10 bases and J by 6 bases, leaving 19 bases between them. Germline V gene lookup returns CDR1 MDHEN and CDR2 SYDVKM. The CDR3 DNA follows: TGTGCCATCGCTATTAGGCAGGGTAGTCAGCCCCAGCATTTT. It specifies CAIAIRQGSQPQHF.

CDR3 nucleotides: TGTGCCAGCAGTTACTCCGGGACTAGCGGGGCCCTCTACAATGAGCAGTTCTTC. Residues: CASSYSGTSGALYNEQFF. The rearrangement links TRBV6-2 or TRBV6-3 to TRBJ2-1, with 13 nucleotides matching TRBD2. The V and J ends lost 0 bases and 3 bases, in that order; junction bases with no gene match: 5. The CDR3 contains 18 residues. From germline, CDR1 is MNHEY and CDR2 SVGEGT.

The chain is built from TRBV19 and TRBJ1-5; weak D call: TRBD1 (5 bases). V was pared by 1 base and J by 4 bases, with 17 bases between. Germline V gene lookup returns CDR1 LNHDA and CDR2 SQIVND (reference sequence). This CDR3 has 17 residues. DNA of the CDR3: TGTGCCAGTAGTATAGGGGCAGGGCTTTCACGGAATCAGCCCCAGCATTTT. Protein: CASSIGAGLSRNQPQHF.

The chain carries TRBV3-1 (or the pseudogene TRBV3-2) and TRBJ2-1, with 7 bases identical to TRBD1. Germline assignment: CDR1 LGHDT and CDR2 YNNKEL (reference sequence). The CDR3 runs to 16 residues. J lost 8 bases, V lost 1 base, and 11 bases had no gene match. CDR3 region: CASSQAPGGAWDEQFF. In DNA form, the CDR3 reads TGTGCCAGCAGCCAAGCCCCAGGGGGTGCCTGGGATGAGCAGTTCTTC.

The gene calls are TRBV6-5 and TRBJ1-2; TRBD1 matches at 7 bases. The CDR3 spans 11 residues. V dropped 7 bases and J dropped 10; count of bases not matched to a gene: 6. Per germline, CDR1 MNHEY and CDR2 SVGAGI. The CDR3 protein is CASNRGVDYTF. The CDR3 region has the DNA TGTGCCAGCAACAGGGGTGTGGACTACACCTTC.

The rearrangement links TRBV6-2 or TRBV6-3 to TRBJ1-1; TRBD1 matches at 7 bases. CDR3 size: 16 residues. The V and J ends lost 0 bases and 0 bases, in that order; junction bases with no gene match: 4. Germline CDR1 reads MNHEY; CDR2 reads SVGEGT. This CDR3 is CASSYSKTGLNTEAFF. The CDR3 DNA sequence: TGTGCCAGCAGTTACTCGAAGACAGGGTTGAACACTGAAGCTTTCTTT.

V and J are TRBV5-4 and TRBJ2-1, with D maybe TRBD1 (6 bases). Germline loops: CDR1 SGHNT, CDR2 YYREEE (reference sequence). V was trimmed by 1 base and J by 10 bases, leaving 15 bases between them. There are 14 residues in the CDR3. Here the CDR3 DNA reads TGTGCCAGCAGCTTGCCCCAGGGGTTAGGCGAGCAGTTCTTC. Its translation: CASSLPQGLGEQFF.

The CDR3 DNA follows: TGTGCCAGCAGCCCGCTGACAGGGGACTATGGCTACACCTTC. This sequence encodes CASSPLTGDYGYTF. This rearrangement joins TRBV3-1 (or the pseudogene TRBV3-2) to TRBJ1-2; TRBD1 agrees at 8 bases. The germline V gene encodes CDR1 LGHDT and CDR2 YNNKEL (reference sequence). CDR3 size: 14 residues. J lost 3 bases, V lost 4 bases, and 4 bases had no gene match.

This rearrangement joins TRBV19 to TRBJ2-7; weak D call: TRBD1 (6 bases). Deletions cut 5 bases from V and 1 base from J, with 18 bases between. The CDR3 runs 16 residues. The germline V gene encodes CDR1 LNHDA and CDR2 SQIVND (reference sequence). CDR3 nucleotides: TGTGCCAGTAGTTCGCAACAGGGTGCTCTGTCCTACGAGCAGTACTTC. Translating gives CASSSQQGALSYEQYF.

This chain uses TRBV3-1 (or the pseudogene TRBV3-2) with TRBJ1-1; a weak D match, TRBD1 (5 bases). Germline V lookup: CDR1 LGHDT, CDR2 YNNKEL (reference sequence). CDR3 length: 13 amino acids. Trimming pared 4 bases from V and 6 bases from J, leaving 12 bases between. CDR3 loop: CASSPDSLAEAFF. In nucleotides, the CDR3 is TGTGCCAGCAGCCCCGACAGCCTAGCTGAAGCTTTCTTT.

The table lists this clone with a count of one. The genes are TRBV3-1 (or the pseudogene TRBV3-2) and TRBJ1-1; 9 nucleotides align to TRBD1. The CDR3 consists of 17 residues. The germline gives CDR1 LGHDT, CDR2 YNNKEL (reference sequence). V dropped 5 bases and J dropped 10; count of bases not matched to a gene: 20. CDR3 loop: CASSSRGTGGKDLGAFF. CDR3 coding DNA: TGTGCCAGCAGCTCTAGGGGAACAGGGGGCAAGGACCTGGGAGCTTTCTTT.

The rearrangement joins TRBV4-3 to TRBJ2-3, with D perhaps matching TRBD2 (6 bases). V was cut by 1 base and J by 4 bases, with 9 bases left in between. This CDR3 spans 14 amino acids. In germline, CDR1 is LGHNA, CDR2 YSLEER. The CDR3 DNA is TGCGCCAGCAGCCAAGGTCGGGAGCCAGATACGCAGTATTTT. Amino acids: CASSQGREPDTQYF.

The chain couples TRBV6-2 or TRBV6-3 to TRBJ2-5; possible D gene TRBD1, 6 bases. In germline, CDR1 is MNHEY, CDR2 SVGEGT. The CDR3 is 15 amino acids. The V end lost 5 bases, the J end lost 1 base, and 14 bases lay between the germline ends. This CDR3 is CASSPRWTAQETQYF. The CDR3 DNA sequence: TGTGCCAGCAGTCCCCGTTGGACAGCCCAAGAGACCCAGTACTTC.